These T cell receptor beta chains were read from a single sample in a study of OX40 agonist ivuxolimab in advanced cancers. Libraries were prepared by immunoSEQ multiplex PCR; TCRdb keeps only in-frame clonotypes and omits some of them. This sample has roughly 68,000 clones, with about 83% found just once. Sample: CD4+ or CD8+ T cells sorted from blood, taken in a trial of the OX40 agonist ivuxolimab. All receptors derive from an adult with an advanced solid tumor such as melanoma, head and neck, liver or kidney cancer. Each CDR3 is given with its conserved first and last residue. The D gene is left open where the match is weak. Some rows have no size entry. The others give once, few or many, or a class for an expanded clone.

TRBD1	.	TRBV6-6	TRBJ2-1	CASSLFGTGGREQFF	TGTGCCAGCAGTCTCTTCGGGACAGGGGGCAGGGAGCAGTTCTTC
.	few	TRBV5-8	TRBJ2-3	CASSLGGANTDTQYF	TGTGCCAGCAGCTTGGGGGGGGCCAACACAGATACGCAGTATTTT
.	.	TRBV2	TRBJ1-5	CASSDGQGSNQPQHF	TGTGCCAGCAGTGATGGGCAGGGGAGCAATCAGCCCCAGCATTTT
.	.	TRBV18	TRBJ1-5	CASARYREGQPQHF	TGTGCCAGCGCCCGCTACAGGGAAGGTCAGCCCCAGCATTTT
.	.	TRBV30	TRBJ1-2	CAWSYEINGYTF	TGTGCCTGGAGTTATGAAATCAATGGCTACACCTTC
TRBD1	.	TRBV7-2	TRBJ2-7	CASSKTGTGAYEQYF	TGTGCCAGCAGCAAGACCGGGACAGGGGCCTACGAGCAGTACTTC
.	.	TRBV6-5	TRBJ2-3	CASSYRDSNTQYF	TGTGCCAGCAGTTACCGAGACAGTAATACGCAGTATTTT
TRBD1	few	TRBV18	TRBJ1-2	CASSPGTGEGYTF	TGTGCCAGCTCACCGGGGACAGGGGAGGGCTACACCTTC
TRBD2	.	TRBV5-4	TRBJ2-2	CASSTAGGVGELFF	TGTGCCAGCAGCACGGCGGGGGGCGTCGGGGAGCTGTTTTTT
TRBD1	few	TRBV7-8	TRBJ2-7	CASSVRDSSYEQYF	TGTGCCAGCAGCGTAAGGGACAGCTCCTACGAGCAGTACTTC
TRBD1	.	TRBV15	TRBJ1-2	CATSRADMGRDRGNYGYTF	TGTGCCACCAGCAGAGCAGATATGGGCCGGGACAGGGGGAACTATGGCTACACCTTC
.	.	TRBV28	TRBJ2-1	CASTPGTVGTEQFF	TGTGCCAGCACCCCAGGGACCGTGGGGACTGAGCAGTTCTTC
.	.	TRBV7-2	TRBJ2-7	CASSLGRSYEQYF	TGTGCCAGCAGCTTGGGACGGAGCTACGAGCAGTACTTC
TRBD1	.	TRBV10-3	TRBJ2-1	CAAKGQGVNEQFF	TGTGCCGCGAAGGGACAGGGAGTCAATGAGCAGTTCTTC
.	.	TRBV10-1	TRBJ2-7	CASSTFDSGWDEQYF	TGCGCCAGCAGTACTTTTGACAGCGGATGGGACGAGCAGTACTTC
.	.	TRBV5-1	TRBJ2-7	CASSFQGIYEQYF	TGCGCCAGCAGCTTTCAGGGGATCTACGAGCAGTACTTC
.	.	TRBV18	TRBJ2-5	CASSPTTQETQYF	TGTGCCAGCTCCCCGACTACCCAAGAGACCCAGTACTTC
TRBD2	.	TRBV27	TRBJ2-7	CASPRLAGGTYEQYF	TGTGCCAGCCCCAGACTAGCGGGGGGGACCTACGAGCAGTACTTC
.	.	TRBV5-1	TRBJ1-2	CASRIEVNYGYTF	TGCGCCAGCAGGATAGAGGTAAACTATGGCTACACCTTC
.	.	TRBV29-1	TRBJ2-6	CSVVFPFGSSGANVLTF	TGCAGCGTTGTATTCCCCTTTGGGAGCTCTGGGGCCAACGTCCTGACTTTC
.	.	TRBV18	TRBJ1-2	CASSPPDGSLRANYGYTF	TGTGCCAGCTCACCACCGGACGGATCCCTAAGGGCTAACTATGGCTACACCTTC
TRBD2	.	TRBV11-3	TRBJ2-1	CASSPISGGPYNEQFF	TGTGCCAGCAGCCCGATTAGCGGGGGCCCCTACAATGAGCAGTTCTTC
.	.	TRBV5-1	TRBJ2-3	CASTGQVTSTDTQYF	TGCGCCAGCACTGGGCAGGTGACTAGCACAGATACGCAGTATTTT
TRBD1	.	TRBV7-2	TRBJ1-3	CASSLDGQGGNTIYF	TGTGCCAGCAGCTTAGACGGACAGGGAGGGAACACCATATATTTT
.	.	TRBV19	TRBJ1-1	CASSIEGAKAFF	TGTGCCAGTAGTATAGAGGGGGCGAAAGCTTTCTTT
TRBD1	.	TRBV28	TRBJ2-1	CASRPRTGLSEQFF	TGTGCCAGCAGACCACGGACAGGGCTGAGTGAGCAGTTCTTC
.	.	TRBV19	TRBJ1-5	CASRLGIGAIHF	TGTGCCAGTAGATTGGGGATAGGGGCCATCCATTTT
TRBD1	.	TRBV5-4	TRBJ2-3	CASSLGRQGTEYF	TGTGCCAGCAGCTTAGGCCGACAGGGTACGGAGTATTTT
.	.	TRBV18	TRBJ1-1	CASSPGGRVNTEAFF	TGTGCCAGCTCACCCGGGGGAAGGGTGAACACTGAAGCTTTCTTT
TRBD1	.	TRBV19	TRBJ1-1	CASSGRQGARTEAFF	TGTGCCAGTAGTGGAAGACAGGGGGCGCGCACTGAAGCTTTCTTT
.	.	TRBV5-1	TRBJ2-2	CASSFSTGPGELFF	TGCGCCAGCAGCTTCTCCACAGGGCCCGGGGAGCTGTTTTTT
.	.	TRBV19	TRBJ2-7	CASEGSSYEQYF	TGTGCCAGTGAGGGGAGCTCCTACGAGCAGTACTTC
.	few	TRBV19	TRBJ1-5	CASSIGGSVRTPFF	TGTGCCAGTAGTATAGGGGGGTCGGTAAGAACACCTTTTTTT
.	.	TRBV6-5	TRBJ1-6	CASSAQAPLHF	TGTGCCAGCAGCGCGCAGGCACCCCTCCACTTT
TRBD2	few	TRBV5-1	TRBJ2-7	CASSLGTSGGAYEQYF	TGCGCCAGCAGCCTCGGGACTAGCGGGGGGGCCTACGAGCAGTACTTC
.	.	TRBV19	TRBJ2-3	CASSIDPTTDTQYF	TGTGCCAGTAGTATAGATCCGACCACAGATACGCAGTATTTT
.	.	TRBV7-9	TRBJ2-2	CASSQRGAVMDSTGELFF	TGTGCCAGCAGCCAACGGGGGGCGGTAATGGATAGCACCGGGGAGCTGTTTTTT
.	.	TRBV6-5	TRBJ1-6	CASSSVPQSYNSPLHF	TGTGCCAGCAGTTCAGTCCCACAGAGTTATAATTCACCCCTCCACTTT
TRBD1	.	TRBV18	TRBJ2-2	CATTGGRNTGELFF	TGTGCCACAACAGGGGGTCGGAACACCGGGGAGCTGTTTTTT
TRBD1	once	TRBV7-8	TRBJ1-2	CASSPGGGGGYTF	TGTGCCAGCAGCCCAGGGGGGGGCGGCGGCTACACCTTC
.	.	TRBV2	TRBJ2-5	CASSESRGGETQYF	TGTGCCAGCAGTGAGTCCAGGGGGGGCGAGACCCAGTACTTC
.	.	TRBV6-6	TRBJ1-1	CASSQWEGSAFF	TGTGCCAGCAGCCAATGGGAGGGCTCGGCTTTCTTT
.	.	TRBV18	TRBJ2-3	CASSPSNRASTDTQYF	TGTGCCAGCTCGCCGAGCAACAGGGCTAGCACAGATACGCAGTATTTT
TRBD1	.	TRBV5-1	TRBJ2-5	CASSTGQQETQYF	TGCGCCAGCAGCACGGGACAGCAAGAGACCCAGTACTTC
TRBD2	.	TRBV11-2	TRBJ2-4	CASSLSSGVAKNIQYF	TGTGCCAGCAGCTTATCTAGCGGGGTAGCCAAAAACATTCAGTACTTC
.	.	TRBV28	TRBJ2-3	CASSEPTATQYF	TGTGCCAGCAGTGAACCGACAGCCACGCAGTATTTT
.	.	TRBV29-1	TRBJ2-5	CSVRSSRGETQYF	TGCAGCGTTCGGTCAAGTAGGGGAGAGACCCAGTACTTC
.	.	TRBV27	TRBJ2-4	CATRGTGGGNIQYF	TGTGCCACCAGGGGAACAGGGGGGGGGAACATTCAGTACTTC
TRBD1	.	TRBV9	TRBJ1-3	CASSVVTGLSGNTIYF	TGTGCCAGCAGCGTAGTGACAGGGCTCTCTGGAAACACCATATATTTT
.	.	TRBV7-2	TRBJ2-7	CASSLVGLSAREQYF	TGTGCCAGCAGCTTAGTTGGCCTTTCCGCTAGGGAGCAGTACTTC
TRBD1	few	TRBV4-1	TRBJ1-4	CASSAKRLGTGGAGTNEKLFF	TGCGCCAGCAGCGCTAAAAGATTGGGGACAGGGGGCGCTGGGACTAATGAAAAACTGTTTTTT
TRBD1	.	TRBV19	TRBJ2-3	CASKDRSSTDTQYF	TGTGCCAGCAAGGACAGGTCTAGCACAGATACGCAGTATTTT
.	.	TRBV7-7	TRBJ2-7	CASRTPPGAYEQYF	TGTGCCAGCCGTACTCCCCCGGGGGCGTACGAGCAGTACTTC
.	once	TRBV29-1	TRBJ2-5	CSGVFGPGRETQYF	TGCAGCGGGGTTTTTGGTCCCGGCCGGGAGACCCAGTACTTC
.	few	TRBV6-5	TRBJ1-5	CASSLHPNSNQPQHF	TGTGCCAGCAGTTTACACCCGAATAGCAATCAGCCCCAGCATTTT
.	few	TRBV29-1	TRBJ1-4	CSVSRDTHEKLFF	TGCAGCGTCTCCCGGGACACCCATGAAAAACTGTTTTTT